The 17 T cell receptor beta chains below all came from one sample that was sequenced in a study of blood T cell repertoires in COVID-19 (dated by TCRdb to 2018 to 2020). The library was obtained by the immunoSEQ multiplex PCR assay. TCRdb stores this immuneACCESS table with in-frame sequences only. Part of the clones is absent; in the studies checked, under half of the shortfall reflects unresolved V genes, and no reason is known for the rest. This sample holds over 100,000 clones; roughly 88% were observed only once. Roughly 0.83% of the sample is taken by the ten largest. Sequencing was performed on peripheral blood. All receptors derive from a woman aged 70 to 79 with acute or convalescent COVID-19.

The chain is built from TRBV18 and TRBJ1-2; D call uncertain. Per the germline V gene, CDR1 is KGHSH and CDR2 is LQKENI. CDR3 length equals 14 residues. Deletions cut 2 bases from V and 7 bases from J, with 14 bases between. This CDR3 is CASSPEVSAGGYTF. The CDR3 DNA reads TGTGCCAGCTCACCAGAAGTTTCGGCGGGTGGCTACACCTTC.

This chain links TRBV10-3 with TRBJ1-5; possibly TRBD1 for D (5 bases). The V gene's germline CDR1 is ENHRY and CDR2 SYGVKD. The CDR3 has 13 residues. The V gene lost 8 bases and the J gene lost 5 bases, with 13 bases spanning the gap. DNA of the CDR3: TGTGCCATCGGGGAGGGAGGGGATCAGCCCCAGCATTTT. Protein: CAIGEGGDQPQHF.

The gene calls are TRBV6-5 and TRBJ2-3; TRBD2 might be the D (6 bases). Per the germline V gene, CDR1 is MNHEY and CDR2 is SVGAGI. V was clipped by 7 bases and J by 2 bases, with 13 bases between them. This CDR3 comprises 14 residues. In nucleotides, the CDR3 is TGTGCCAGCACAGTCGGGAGAAACACAGATACGCAGTATTTT. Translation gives CASTVGRNTDTQYF.

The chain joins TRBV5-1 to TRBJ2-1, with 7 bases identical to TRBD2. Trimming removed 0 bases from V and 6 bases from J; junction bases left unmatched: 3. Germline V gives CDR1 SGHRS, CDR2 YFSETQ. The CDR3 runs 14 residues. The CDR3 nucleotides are TGCGCCAGCAGCTTGGACTGGGGGGGCAATGAGCAGTTCTTC. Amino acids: CASSLDWGGNEQFF.

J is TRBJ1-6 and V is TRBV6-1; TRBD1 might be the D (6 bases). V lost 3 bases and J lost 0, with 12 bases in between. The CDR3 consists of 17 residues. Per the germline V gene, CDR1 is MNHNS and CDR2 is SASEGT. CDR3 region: CASSEPGHHSYNSPLHF. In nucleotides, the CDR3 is TGTGCCAGCAGTGAGCCGGGACACCACTCCTATAATTCACCCCTCCACTTT.

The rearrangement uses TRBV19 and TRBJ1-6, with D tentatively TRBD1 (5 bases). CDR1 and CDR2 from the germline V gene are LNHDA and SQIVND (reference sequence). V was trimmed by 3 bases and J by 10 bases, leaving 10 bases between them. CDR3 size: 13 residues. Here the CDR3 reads CASSIVGGSPLHF. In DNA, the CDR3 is TGTGCCAGTAGTATTGTCGGGGGGTCACCCCTCCACTTT.

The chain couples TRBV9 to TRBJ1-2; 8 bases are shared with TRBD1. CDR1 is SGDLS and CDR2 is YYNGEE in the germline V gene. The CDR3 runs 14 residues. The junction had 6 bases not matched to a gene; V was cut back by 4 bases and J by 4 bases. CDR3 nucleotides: TGTGCCAGCAGCAGGGCAGGGGGCGGCTATGGCTACACCTTC. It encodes CASSRAGGGYGYTF.

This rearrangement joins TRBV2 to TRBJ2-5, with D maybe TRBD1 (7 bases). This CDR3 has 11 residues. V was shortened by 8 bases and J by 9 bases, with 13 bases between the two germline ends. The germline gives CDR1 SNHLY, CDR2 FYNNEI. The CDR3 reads CASQQGEAQYF. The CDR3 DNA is TGTGCCAGCCAGCAGGGGGAGGCCCAGTACTTC.

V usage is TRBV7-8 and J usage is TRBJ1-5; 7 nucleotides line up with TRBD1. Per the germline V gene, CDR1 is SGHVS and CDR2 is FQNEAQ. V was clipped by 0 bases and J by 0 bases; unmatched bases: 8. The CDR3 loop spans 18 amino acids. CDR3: CASSLAGGRGASNQPQHF. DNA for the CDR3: TGTGCCAGCAGCTTAGCAGGGGGCAGGGGTGCTAGCAATCAGCCCCAGCATTTT.

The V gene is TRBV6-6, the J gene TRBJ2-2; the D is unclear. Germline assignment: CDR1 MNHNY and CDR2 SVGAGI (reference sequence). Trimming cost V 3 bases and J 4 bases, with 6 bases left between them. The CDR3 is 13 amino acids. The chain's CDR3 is CASSYQATGELFF. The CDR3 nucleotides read TGTGCCAGCAGTTATCAGGCCACCGGGGAGCTGTTTTTT.

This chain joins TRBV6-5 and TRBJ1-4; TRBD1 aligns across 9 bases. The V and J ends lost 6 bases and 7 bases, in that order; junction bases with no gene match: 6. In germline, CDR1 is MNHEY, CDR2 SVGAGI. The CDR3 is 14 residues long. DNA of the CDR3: TGTGCCAGCAGAATGGGACAGGGAGGTGAAAAACTGTTTTTT. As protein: CASRMGQGGEKLFF.

CDR3 in amino acids: CARSFAGSDEQYF. In DNA form, the CDR3 reads TGTGCCAGAAGCTTCGCGGGTTCGGACGAGCAGTACTTC. The rearrangement links TRBV7-5 to TRBJ2-7; the tabulated D call, TRBD2, remains unverified against the DNA. TRBV7-5 is shown as a pseudogene. The CDR3 runs to 13 residues.

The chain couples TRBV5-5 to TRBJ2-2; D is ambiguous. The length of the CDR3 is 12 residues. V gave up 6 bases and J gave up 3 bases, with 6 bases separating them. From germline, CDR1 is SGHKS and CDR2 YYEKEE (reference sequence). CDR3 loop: CASKTDTGELFF. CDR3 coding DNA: TGTGCCAGCAAAACGGACACCGGGGAGCTGTTTTTT.

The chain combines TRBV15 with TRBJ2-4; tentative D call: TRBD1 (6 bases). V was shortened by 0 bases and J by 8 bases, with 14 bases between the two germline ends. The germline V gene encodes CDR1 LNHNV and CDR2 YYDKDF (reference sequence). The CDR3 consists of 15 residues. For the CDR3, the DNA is TGTGCCACCAGCAGAGATCGGGCTAGGGGGTACATTCAGTACTTC. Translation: CATSRDRARGYIQYF.

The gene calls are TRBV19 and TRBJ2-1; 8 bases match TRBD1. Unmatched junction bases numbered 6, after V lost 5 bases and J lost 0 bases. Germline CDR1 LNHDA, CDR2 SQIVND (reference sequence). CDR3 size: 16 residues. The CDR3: CASSPDRESSYNEQFF. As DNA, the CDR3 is TGTGCCAGTAGTCCGGACAGGGAGAGCTCCTACAATGAGCAGTTCTTC.

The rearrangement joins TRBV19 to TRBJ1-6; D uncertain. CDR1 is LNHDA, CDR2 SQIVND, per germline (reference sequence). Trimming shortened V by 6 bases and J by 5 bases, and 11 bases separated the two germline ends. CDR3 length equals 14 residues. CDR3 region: CASRQITDNSPLHF. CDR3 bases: TGTGCCAGTAGACAAATAACAGATAATTCACCCCTCCACTTT.

This CDR3 is CASSPIGDTQYF. DNA of the CDR3: TGTGCCAGCAGCCCTATCGGAGATACGCAGTATTTT. The V and J genes are TRBV12-3 or TRBV12-4 and TRBJ2-3, with D hard to call. This CDR3 contains 12 residues. The V end was cut by 6 bases, the J end by 5 bases, with 9 bases between.